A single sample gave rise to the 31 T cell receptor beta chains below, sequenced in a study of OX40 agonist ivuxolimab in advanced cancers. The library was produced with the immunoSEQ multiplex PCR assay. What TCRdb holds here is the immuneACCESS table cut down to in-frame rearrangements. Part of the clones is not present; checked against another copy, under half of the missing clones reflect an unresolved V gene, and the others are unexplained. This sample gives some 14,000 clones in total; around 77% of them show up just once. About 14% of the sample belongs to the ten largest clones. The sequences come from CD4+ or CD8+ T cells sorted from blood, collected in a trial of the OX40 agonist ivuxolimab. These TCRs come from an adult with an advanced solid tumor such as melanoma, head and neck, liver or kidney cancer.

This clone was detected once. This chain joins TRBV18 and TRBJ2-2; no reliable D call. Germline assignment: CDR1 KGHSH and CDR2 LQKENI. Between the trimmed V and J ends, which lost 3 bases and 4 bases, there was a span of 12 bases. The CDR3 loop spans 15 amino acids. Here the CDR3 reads CASSPEQDSTGELFF. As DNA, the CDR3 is TGTGCCAGCTCACCCGAGCAGGATAGCACCGGGGAGCTGTTTTTT.

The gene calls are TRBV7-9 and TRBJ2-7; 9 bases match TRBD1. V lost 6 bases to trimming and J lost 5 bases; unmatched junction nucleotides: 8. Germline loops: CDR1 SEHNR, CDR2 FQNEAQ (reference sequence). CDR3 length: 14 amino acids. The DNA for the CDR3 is TGTGCCAGCAGACTCGGACAGGGGAGAGACGAGCAGTACTTC. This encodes CASRLGQGRDEQYF.

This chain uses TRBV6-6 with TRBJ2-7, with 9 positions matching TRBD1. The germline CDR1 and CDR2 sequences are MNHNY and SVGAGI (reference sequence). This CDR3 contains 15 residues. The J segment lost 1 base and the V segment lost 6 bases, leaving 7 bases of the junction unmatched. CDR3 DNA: TGTGCCAGCAGATCAAGAGGACAGGGGTCCTACGAGCAGTACTTC. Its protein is CASRSRGQGSYEQYF.

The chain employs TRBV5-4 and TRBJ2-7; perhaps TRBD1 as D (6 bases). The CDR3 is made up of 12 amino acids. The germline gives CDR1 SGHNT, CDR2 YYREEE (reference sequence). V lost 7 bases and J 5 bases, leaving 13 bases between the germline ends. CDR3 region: CASSPGTHEQYF. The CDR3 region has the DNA TGTGCCAGCTCCCCAGGGACACACGAGCAGTACTTC.

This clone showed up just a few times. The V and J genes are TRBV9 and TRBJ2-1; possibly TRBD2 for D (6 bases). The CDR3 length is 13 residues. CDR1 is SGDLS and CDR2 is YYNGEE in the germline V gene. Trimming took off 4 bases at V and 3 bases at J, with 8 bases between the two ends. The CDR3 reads CASSYGGYNEQFF. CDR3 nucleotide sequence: TGTGCCAGCAGCTACGGGGGCTACAATGAGCAGTTCTTC.

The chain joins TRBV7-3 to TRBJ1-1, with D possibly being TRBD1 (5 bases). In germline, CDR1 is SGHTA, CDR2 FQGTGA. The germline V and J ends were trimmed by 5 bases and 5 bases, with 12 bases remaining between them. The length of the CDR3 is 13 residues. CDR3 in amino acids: CASSPTGGTEAFF. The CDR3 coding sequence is TGTGCCAGCAGCCCAACGGGGGGGACTGAAGCTTTCTTT.

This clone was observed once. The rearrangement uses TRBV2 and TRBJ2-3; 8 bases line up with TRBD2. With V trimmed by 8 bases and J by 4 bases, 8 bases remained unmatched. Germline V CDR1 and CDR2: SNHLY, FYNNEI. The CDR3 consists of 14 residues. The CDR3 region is CASYTGGPADTQYF. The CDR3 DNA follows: TGTGCCAGCTATACGGGGGGGCCGGCAGATACGCAGTATTTT.

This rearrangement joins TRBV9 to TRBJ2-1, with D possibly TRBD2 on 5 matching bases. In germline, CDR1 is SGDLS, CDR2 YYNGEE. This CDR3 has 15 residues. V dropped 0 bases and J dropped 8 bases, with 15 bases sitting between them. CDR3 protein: CASSVAPGNDDEQFF. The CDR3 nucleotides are TGTGCCAGCAGCGTAGCGCCCGGGAATGATGATGAGCAGTTCTTC.

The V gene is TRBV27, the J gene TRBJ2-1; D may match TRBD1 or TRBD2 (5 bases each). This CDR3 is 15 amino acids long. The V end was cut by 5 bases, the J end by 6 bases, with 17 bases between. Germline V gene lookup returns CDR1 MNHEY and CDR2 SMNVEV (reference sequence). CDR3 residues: CASSQYPGQSNEQFF. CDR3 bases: TGTGCCAGCAGTCAATACCCGGGGCAGAGCAATGAGCAGTTCTTC.

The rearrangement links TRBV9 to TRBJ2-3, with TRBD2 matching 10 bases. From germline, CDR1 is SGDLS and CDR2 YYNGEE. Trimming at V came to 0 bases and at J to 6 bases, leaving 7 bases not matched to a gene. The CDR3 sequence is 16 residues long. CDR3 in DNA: TGTGCCAGCAGCGTAGCTACTAGCGGGGTTTCCGATACGCAGTATTTT. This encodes CASSVATSGVSDTQYF.

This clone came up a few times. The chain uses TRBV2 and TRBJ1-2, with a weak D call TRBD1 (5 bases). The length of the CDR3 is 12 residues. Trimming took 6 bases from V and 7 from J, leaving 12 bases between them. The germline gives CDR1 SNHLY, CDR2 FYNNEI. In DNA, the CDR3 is TGTGCCAGCAGCGGGTCCAGGGCTGGCTACACCTTC. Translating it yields CASSGSRAGYTF.

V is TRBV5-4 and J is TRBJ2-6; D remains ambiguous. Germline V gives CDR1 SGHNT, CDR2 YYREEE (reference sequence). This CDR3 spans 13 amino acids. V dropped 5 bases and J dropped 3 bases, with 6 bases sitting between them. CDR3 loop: CASSVGGANVLTF. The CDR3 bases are TGTGCCAGCAGTGTCGGTGGGGCCAACGTCCTGACTTTC.

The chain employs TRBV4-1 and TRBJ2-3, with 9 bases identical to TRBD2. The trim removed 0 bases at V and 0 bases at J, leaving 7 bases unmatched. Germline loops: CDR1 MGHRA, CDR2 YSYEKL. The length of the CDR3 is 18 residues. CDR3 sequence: CASSQDLVAGVSTDTQYF. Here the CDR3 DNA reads TGCGCCAGCAGCCAAGATCTGGTAGCGGGAGTTAGCACAGATACGCAGTATTTT.

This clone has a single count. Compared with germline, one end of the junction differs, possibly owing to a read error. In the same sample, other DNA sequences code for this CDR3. In DNA, the CDR3 is TGTGCCAGCAGCCCCCGGGACAGGGTCGACACCGGAGAGCTGTTTTTT. Its protein is CASSPRDRVDTGELFF. The chain combines TRBV6-4 with TRBJ2-2; 9 bases match TRBD1. CDR1 is MRHNA, CDR2 SNTAGT, per germline. The CDR3 contains 16 residues.

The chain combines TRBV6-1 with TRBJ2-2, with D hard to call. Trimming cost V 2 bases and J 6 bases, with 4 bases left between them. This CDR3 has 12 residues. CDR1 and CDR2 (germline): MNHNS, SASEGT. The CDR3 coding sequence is TGTGCCAGCAGTGAACGGTCCGGGGAGCTGTTTTTT. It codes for CASSERSGELFF.

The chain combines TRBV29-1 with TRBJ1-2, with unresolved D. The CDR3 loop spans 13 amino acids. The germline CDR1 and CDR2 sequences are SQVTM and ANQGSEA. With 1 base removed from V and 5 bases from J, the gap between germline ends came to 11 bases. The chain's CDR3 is CSVEGASDYGYTF. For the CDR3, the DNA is TGCAGCGTTGAAGGGGCGTCTGATTATGGCTACACCTTC.

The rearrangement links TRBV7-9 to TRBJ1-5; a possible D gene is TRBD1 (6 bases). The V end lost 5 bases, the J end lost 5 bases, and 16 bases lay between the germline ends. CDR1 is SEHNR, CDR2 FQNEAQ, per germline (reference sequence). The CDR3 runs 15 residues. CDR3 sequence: CASSHKDRTDQPQHF. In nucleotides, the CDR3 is TGTGCCAGCAGCCATAAAGACAGGACCGATCAGCCCCAGCATTTT.

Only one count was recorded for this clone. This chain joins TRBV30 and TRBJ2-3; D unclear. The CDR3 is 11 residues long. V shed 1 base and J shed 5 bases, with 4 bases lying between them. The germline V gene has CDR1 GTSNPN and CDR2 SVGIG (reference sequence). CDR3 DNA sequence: TGTGCCTGGAGTGATGTAGATACGCAGTATTTT. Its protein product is CAWSDVDTQYF.

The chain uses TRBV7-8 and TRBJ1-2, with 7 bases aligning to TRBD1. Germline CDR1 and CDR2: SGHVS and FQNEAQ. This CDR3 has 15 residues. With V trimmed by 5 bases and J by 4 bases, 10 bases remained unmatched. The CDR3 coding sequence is TGTGCCAGCAGCCCCCAGGGGGGAGTTACCTATGGCTACACCTTC. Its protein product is CASSPQGGVTYGYTF.

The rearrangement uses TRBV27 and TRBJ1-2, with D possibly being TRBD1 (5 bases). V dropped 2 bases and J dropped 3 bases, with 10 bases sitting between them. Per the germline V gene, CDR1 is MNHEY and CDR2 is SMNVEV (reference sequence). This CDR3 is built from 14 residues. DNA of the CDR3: TGTGCCAGCAGTTTAGGAGGGACCTACTATGGCTACACCTTC. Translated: CASSLGGTYYGYTF.

This CDR3 reads CASSLPGGSPNEQFF. The CDR3 DNA follows: TGTGCCAGCAGCTTGCCGGGGGGGTCCCCCAATGAGCAGTTCTTC. The gene calls are TRBV11-2 and TRBJ2-1; 8 bases match TRBD2. This CDR3 comprises 15 residues. CDR1 is SGHAT, CDR2 FQNNGV, per germline. V shed 3 bases and J 6 bases; nucleotides not matched to a gene: 7.

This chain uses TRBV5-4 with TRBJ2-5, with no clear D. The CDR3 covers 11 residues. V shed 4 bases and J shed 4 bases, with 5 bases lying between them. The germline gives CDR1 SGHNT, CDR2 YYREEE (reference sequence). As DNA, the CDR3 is TGTGCCAGCAGCAAAGGAGAGACCCAGTACTTC. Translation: CASSKGETQYF.

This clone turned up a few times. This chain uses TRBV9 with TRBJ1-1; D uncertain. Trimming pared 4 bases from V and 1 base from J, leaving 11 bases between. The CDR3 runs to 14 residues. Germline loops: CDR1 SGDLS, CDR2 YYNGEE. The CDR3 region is CASSSSTPNTEAFF. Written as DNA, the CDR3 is TGTGCCAGCAGCTCGTCGACACCGAACACTGAAGCTTTCTTT. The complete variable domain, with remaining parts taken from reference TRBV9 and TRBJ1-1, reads DSGVTQTPKHLITATGQRVTLRCSPRSGDLSVYWYQQSLDQGLQFLIQYYNGEERAKGNILERFSAQQFPDLHSELNLSSLELGDSALYFCASSSSTPNTEAFFGQGTRLTVV.

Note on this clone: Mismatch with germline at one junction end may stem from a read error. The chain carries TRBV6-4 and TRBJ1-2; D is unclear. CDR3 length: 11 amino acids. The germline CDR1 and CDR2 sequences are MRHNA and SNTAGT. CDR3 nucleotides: TGTGCCAGCAGTGACGGGCAGAGAGAGATCTTC. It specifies CASSDGQREIF.

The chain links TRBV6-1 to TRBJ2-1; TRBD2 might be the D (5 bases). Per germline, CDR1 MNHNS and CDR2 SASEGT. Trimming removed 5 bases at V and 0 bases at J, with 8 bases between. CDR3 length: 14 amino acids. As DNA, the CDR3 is TGTGCCAGCAGTAGGACTGGCTCCTACAATGAGCAGTTCTTC. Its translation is CASSRTGSYNEQFF.

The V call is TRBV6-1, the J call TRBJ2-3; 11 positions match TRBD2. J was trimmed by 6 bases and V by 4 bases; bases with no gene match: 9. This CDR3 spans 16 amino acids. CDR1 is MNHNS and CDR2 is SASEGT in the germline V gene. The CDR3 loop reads CASSATSGAPPDTQYF. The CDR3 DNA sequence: TGTGCCAGCAGTGCGACTAGCGGGGCACCTCCCGATACGCAGTATTTT.

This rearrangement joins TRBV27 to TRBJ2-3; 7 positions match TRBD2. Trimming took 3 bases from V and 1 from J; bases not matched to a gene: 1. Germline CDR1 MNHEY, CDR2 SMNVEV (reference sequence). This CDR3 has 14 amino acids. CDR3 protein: CASSFAGGTDTQYF. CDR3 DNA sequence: TGTGCCAGCAGTTTCGCGGGGGGCACAGATACGCAGTATTTT.

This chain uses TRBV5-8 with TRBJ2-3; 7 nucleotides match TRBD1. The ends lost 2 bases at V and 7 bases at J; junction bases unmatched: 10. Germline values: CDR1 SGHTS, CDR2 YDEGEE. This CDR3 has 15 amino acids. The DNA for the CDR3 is TGTGCCAGCAGCTTTTCTACAGGGGAAAGGAATACGCAGTATTTT. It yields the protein CASSFSTGERNTQYF.

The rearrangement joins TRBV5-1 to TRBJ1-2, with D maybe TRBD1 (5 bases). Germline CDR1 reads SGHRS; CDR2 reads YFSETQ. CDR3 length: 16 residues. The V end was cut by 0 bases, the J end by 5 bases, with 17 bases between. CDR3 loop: CASSLAVGEDPYGYTF. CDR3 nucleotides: TGCGCCAGCAGCTTGGCGGTAGGGGAGGACCCGTATGGCTACACCTTC.

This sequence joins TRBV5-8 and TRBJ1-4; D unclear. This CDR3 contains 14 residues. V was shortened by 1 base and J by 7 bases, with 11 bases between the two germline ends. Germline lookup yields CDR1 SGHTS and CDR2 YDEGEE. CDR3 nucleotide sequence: TGTGCCAGCAGCTTGCGGACGGAGGGTGAAAAACTGTTTTTT. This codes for CASSLRTEGEKLFF.

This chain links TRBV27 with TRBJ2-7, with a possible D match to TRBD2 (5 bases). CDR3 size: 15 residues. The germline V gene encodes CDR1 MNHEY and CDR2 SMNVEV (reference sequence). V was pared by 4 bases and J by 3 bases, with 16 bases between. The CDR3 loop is CASSSSRGALYEQYF. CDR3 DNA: TGTGCCAGCAGTTCGAGCCGGGGAGCCCTCTACGAGCAGTACTTC.